This T cell receptor (beta chain) was obtained from a study of cytomegalovirus exposure and HLA in healthy donors. Overall study context: Of the donors genotyped, several hundred in all, around 77% fell in the Caucasian-associated ancestry cluster.

It was with 60 Vbeta and 13 Jbeta primers that the PCR ran. The protocol was immunoSEQ multiplex PCR, while the TCRdb copy is restricted to in-frame clones and leaves out a portion. The data contain 99,000 or so clones, 79% of them seen just once; the ten biggest clones take up about 3.1%. Comments on this clone: The antigen is unknown. A junction boundary mismatches the germline segment, possibly from a read error.

CDR3 length equals 15 residues. Germline CDR1 reads SEHNR; CDR2 reads FQNEAQ (reference sequence). Nominally healthy donors provided the samples, though records likely missed some immune exposures. Overall study findings and caveats: CMV serostatus stood as the only immune exposure information on hand.

Sequences were obtained from PBMCs. The chain combines TRBV7-9 with TRBJ1-4, with 8 bases fitting TRBD1. This TCR was sampled from a male donor in good health and CMV-seropositive. The CDR3 DNA reads as TGTACCAGCAGCCCCAGACAGGGGACTAATGAAAAACTGTTTTTT. Its translation: CTSSPRQGTNEKLFF.